This T cell receptor (beta chain) was identified in a study of blood T cell repertoires in COVID-19. Generated by immunoSEQ multiplex PCR, the TCRdb table keeps only in-frame clones and is missing some. Counted here are approximately 120,000 clones, roughly 82% occurring once; the ten biggest clones make up about 5.4%. For this clone: Compared with germline, one end of the junction differs, possibly owing to a read error.

The CDR3 covers 15 residues. In germline, CDR1 is MDHEN, CDR2 SYDVKM. The rearrangement uses TRBV28 and TRBJ2-1; D assignment may be TRBD1 or TRBD2 (5 bases each). This receptor was identified in a human donor in a cohort sampled during active COVID-19. The sequencing input was peripheral blood. The CDR3 DNA follows: TGTGCCAGCAGTCTATGGGGGAGTTTGGGTAATGAGCAGTTCTTC. Its protein is CASSLWGSLGNEQFF.